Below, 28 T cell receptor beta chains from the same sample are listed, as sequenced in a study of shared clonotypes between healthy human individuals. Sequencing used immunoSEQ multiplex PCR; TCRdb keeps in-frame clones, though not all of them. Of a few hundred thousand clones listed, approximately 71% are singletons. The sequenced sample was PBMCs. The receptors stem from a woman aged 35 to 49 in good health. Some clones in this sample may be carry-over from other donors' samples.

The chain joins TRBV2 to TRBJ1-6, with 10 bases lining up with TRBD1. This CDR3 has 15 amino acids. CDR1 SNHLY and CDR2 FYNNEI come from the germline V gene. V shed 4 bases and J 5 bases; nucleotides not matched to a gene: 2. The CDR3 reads CASSGQGADNSPLHF. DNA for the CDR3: TGTGCCAGCAGTGGACAGGGGGCAGATAATTCACCCCTCCACTTT.

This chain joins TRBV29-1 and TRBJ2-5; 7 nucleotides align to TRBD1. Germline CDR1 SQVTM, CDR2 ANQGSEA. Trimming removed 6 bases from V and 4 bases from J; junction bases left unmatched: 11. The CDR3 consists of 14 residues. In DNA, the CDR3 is TGCAGCGTCTATAAGGGGGCAGGGACAGAGACCCAGTACTTC. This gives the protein CSVYKGAGTETQYF. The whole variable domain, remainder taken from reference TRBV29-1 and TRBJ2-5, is SAVISQKPSRDICQRGTSLTIQCQVDSQVTMMFWYRQQPGQSLTLIATANQGSEATYESGFVIDKFPISRPNLTFSTLTVSNMSPEDSSIYLCSVYKGAGTETQYFGPGTRLLVL.

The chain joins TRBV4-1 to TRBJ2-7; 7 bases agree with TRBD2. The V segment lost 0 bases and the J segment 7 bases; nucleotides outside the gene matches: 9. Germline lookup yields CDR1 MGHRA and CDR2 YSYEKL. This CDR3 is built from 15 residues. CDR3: CASSQDSQRDREQYF. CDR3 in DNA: TGCGCCAGCAGCCAAGATTCCCAGCGGGATCGGGAGCAGTACTTC.

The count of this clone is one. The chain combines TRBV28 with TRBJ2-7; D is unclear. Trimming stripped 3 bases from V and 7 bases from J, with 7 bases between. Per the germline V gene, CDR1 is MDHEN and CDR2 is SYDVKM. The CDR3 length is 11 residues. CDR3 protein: CASSLSFEQYF. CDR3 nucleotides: TGTGCCAGCAGTTTGAGTTTTGAGCAGTACTTC.

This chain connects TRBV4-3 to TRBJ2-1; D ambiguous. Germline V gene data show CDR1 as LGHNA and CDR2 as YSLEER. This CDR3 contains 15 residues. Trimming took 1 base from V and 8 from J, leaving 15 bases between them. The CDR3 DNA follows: TGCGCCAGCAGCCAAGTCCCAGACCCATTGGATGAGCAGTTCTTC. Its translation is CASSQVPDPLDEQFF.

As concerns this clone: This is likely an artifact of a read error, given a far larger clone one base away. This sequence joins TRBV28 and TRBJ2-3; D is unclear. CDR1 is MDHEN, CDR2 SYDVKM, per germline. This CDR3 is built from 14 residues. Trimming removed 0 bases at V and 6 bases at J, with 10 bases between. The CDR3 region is CASSLWPLGDTQYF. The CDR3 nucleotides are TGTGCCAGCAGTTTATGGCCCCTGGGGGATACGCAGTATTTT.

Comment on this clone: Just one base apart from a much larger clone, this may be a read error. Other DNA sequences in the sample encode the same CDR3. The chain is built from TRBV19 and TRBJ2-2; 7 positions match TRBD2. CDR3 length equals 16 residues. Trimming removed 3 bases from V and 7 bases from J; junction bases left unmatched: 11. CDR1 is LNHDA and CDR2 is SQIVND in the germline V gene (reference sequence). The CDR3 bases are TGTGCCAGTAGTATTCATCGGGGAGGGCCAGGCGGGGAGCTGTTTTTT. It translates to CASSIHRGGPGGELFF.

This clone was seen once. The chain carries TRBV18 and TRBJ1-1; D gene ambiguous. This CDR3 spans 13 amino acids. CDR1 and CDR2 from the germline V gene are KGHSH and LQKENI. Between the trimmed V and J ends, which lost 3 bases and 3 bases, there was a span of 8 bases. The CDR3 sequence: CASSPSTDTEAFF. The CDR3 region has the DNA TGTGCCAGCTCACCCAGTACTGACACTGAAGCTTTCTTT.

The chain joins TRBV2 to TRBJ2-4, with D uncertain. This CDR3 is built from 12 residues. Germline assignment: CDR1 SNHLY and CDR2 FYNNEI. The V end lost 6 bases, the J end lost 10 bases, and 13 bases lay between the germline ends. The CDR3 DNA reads TGTGCCAGCAGACTGGCGAATATAATTCAGTACTTC. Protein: CASRLANIIQYF.

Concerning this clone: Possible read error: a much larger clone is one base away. The CDR3 spells CASSLVRETQYF. The CDR3 nucleotides are TGTGCCAGCAGCTTAGTCAGAGAGACCCAGTACTTC. The chain uses TRBV7-8 and TRBJ2-5; no definite D call. The ends were cut back, 1 base at V and 4 bases at J, with 4 bases in the middle. Germline-derived CDR1 and CDR2 are SGHVS and FQNEAQ. The CDR3 has 12 residues.

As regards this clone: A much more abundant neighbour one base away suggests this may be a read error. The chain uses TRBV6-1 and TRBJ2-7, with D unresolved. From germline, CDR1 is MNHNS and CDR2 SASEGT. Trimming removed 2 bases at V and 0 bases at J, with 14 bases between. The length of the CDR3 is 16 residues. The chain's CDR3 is CASSERSDPYSYEQYF. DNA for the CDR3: TGTGCCAGCAGTGAAAGGTCGGACCCTTACTCCTACGAGCAGTACTTC.

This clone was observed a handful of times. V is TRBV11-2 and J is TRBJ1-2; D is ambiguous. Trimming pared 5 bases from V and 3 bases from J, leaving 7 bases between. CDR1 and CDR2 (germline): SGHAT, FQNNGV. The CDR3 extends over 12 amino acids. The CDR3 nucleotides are TGTGCCAGCAGCCAAAACGACTATGGCTACACCTTC. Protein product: CASSQNDYGYTF.

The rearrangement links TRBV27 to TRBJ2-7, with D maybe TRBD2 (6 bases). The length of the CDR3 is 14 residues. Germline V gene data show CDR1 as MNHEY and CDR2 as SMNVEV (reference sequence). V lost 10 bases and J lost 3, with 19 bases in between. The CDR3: CANPPGLKHYEQYF. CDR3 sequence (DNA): TGTGCCAACCCCCCGGGACTGAAACACTACGAGCAGTACTTC.

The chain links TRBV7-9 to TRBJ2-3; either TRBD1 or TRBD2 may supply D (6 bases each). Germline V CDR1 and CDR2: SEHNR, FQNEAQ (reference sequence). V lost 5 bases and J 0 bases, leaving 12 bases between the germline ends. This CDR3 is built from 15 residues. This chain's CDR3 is CASSPRGVSTDTQYF. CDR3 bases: TGTGCCAGCAGCCCTAGGGGGGTAAGCACAGATACGCAGTATTTT.

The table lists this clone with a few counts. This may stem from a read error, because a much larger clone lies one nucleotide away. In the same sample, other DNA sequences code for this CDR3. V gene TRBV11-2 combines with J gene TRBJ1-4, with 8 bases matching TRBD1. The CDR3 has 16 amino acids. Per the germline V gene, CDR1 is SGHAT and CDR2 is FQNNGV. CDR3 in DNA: TGTGCTAGCAGCCTCCGGACAGGGTTTCGTAATGAAAAACTGTTTTTT. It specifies CASSLRTGFRNEKLFF. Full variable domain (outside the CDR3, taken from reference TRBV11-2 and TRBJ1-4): EAGVAQSPRYKIIEKRQSVAFWCNPISGHATLYWYQQILGQGPKLLIQFQNNGVVDDSQLPKDRFSAERLKGVDSTLKIQPAKLEDSAVYLCASSLRTGFRNEKLFFGSGTQLSVL.

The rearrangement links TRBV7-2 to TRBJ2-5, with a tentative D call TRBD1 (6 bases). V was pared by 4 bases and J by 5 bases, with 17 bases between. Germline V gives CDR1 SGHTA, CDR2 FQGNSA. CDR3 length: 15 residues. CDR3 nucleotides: TGTGCCAGCAGCTCCGCCCGACAGGACGGGGAGACCCAGTACTTC. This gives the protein CASSSARQDGETQYF.

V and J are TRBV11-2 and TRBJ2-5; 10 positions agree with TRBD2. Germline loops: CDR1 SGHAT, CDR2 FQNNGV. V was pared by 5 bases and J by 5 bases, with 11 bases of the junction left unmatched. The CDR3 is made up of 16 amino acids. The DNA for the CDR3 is TGTGCCAGCAGCCTTGGTCTAGCGGGAGCGTGGGAGACCCAGTACTTC. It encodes CASSLGLAGAWETQYF. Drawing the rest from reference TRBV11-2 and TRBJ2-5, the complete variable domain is EAGVAQSPRYKIIEKRQSVAFWCNPISGHATLYWYQQILGQGPKLLIQFQNNGVVDDSQLPKDRFSAERLKGVDSTLKIQPAKLEDSAVYLCASSLGLAGAWETQYFGPGTRLLVL.

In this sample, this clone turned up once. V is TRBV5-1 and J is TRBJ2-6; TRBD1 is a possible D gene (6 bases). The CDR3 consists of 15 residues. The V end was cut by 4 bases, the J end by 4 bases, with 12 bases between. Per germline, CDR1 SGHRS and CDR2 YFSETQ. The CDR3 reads CASSVDRRGANVLTF. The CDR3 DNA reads TGCGCCAGCAGCGTCGACAGGCGGGGGGCCAACGTCCTGACTTTC.

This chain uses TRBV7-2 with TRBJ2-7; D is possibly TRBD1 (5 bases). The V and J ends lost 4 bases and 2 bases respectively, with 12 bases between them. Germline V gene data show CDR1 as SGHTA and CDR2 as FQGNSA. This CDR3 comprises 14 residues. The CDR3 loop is CASSSAQGPYEQYF. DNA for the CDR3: TGTGCCAGCAGCTCCGCCCAGGGCCCCTACGAGCAGTACTTC.

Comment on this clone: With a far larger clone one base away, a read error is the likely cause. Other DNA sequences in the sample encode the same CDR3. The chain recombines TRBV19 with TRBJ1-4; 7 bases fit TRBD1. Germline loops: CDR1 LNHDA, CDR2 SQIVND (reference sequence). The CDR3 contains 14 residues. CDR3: CASNWGQQNEKLFF. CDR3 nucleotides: TGTGCCAGTAATTGGGGACAGCAAAATGAAAAACTGTTCTTT.

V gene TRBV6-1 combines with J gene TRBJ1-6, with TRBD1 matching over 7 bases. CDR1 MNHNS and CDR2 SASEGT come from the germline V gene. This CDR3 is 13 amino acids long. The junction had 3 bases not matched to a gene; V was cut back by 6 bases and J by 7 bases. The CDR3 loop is CASSGTENSPLHF. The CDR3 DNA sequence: TGTGCCAGCAGCGGGACAGAGAATTCACCCCTCCACTTT.

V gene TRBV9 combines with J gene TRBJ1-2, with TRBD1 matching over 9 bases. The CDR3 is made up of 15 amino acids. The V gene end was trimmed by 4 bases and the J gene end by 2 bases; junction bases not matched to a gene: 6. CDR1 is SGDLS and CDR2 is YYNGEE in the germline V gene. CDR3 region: CASSPTGTGNYGYTF. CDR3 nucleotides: TGTGCCAGCAGCCCAACCGGGACAGGGAACTATGGCTACACCTTC.

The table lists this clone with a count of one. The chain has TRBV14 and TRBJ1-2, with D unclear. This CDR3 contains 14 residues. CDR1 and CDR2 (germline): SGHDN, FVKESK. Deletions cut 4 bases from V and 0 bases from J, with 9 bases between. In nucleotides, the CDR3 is TGTGCCAGCAGCCCTGTCAGATCTAACTATGGCTACACCTTC. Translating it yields CASSPVRSNYGYTF.

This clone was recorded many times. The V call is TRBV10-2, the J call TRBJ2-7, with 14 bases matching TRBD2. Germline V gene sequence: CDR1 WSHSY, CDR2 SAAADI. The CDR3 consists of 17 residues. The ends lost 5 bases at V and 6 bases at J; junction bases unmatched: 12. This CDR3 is CASSFTGTSGSRPEQYF. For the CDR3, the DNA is TGCGCCAGCAGTTTCACCGGGACTAGCGGGAGCAGGCCCGAGCAGTACTTC.

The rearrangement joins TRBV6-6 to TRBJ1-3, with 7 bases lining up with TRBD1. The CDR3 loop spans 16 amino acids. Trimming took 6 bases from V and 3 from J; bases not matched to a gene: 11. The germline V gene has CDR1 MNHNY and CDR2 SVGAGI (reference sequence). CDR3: CASSPPDRTRGNTIYF. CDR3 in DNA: TGTGCCAGCAGCCCTCCGGACAGGACTCGTGGAAACACCATATATTTT.

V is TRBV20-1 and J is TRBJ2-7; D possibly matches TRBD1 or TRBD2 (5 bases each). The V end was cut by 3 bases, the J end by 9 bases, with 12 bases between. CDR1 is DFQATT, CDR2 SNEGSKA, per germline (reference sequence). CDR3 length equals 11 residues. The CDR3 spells CSASDPGRQYF. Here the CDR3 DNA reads TGCAGTGCTAGCGACCCGGGACGGCAGTACTTC.

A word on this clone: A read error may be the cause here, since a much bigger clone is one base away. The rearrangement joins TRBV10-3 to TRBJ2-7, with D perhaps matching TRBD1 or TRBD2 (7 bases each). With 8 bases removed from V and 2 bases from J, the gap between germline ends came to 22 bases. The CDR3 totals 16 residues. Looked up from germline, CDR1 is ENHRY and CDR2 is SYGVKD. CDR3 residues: CAIAGGDGIGTYEQYF. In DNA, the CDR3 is TGTGCCATCGCAGGGGGGGACGGGATAGGGACCTACGAGCAGTACTTC.

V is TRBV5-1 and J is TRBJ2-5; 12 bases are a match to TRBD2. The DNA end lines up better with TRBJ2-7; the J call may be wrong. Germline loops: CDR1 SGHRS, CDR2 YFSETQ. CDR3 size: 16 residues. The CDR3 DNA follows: TGCGCCAGCAGCCAGACTAGCGGGAGTATTGCCTACGAGCAGTACTTC. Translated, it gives CASSQTSGSIAYEQYF.